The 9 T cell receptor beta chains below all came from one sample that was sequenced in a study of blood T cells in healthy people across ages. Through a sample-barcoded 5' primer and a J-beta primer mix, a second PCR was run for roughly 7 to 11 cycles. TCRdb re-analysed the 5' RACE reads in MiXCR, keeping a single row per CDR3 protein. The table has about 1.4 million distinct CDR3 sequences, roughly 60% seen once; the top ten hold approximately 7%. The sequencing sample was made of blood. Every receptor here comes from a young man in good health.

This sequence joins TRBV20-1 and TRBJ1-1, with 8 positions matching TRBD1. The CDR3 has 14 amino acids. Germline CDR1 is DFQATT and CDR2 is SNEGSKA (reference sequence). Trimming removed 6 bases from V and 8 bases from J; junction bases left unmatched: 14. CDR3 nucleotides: TGCAGTGCCCGAGACAGGGGCTTGGGCACCGAAGCTTTCTTT. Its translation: CSARDRGLGTEAFF.

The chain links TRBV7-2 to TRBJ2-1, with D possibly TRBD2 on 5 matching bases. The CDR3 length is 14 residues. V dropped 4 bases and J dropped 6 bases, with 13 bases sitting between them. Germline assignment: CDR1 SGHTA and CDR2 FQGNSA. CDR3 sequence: CASSSQDWVNEQFF. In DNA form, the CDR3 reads TGTGCCAGCAGCTCTCAGGACTGGGTCAATGAGCAGTTCTTC.

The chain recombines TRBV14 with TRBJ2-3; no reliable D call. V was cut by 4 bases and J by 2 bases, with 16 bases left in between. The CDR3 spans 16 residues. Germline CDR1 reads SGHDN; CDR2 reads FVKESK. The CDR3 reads CASSLRPRTNTDTQYF. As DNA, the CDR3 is TGTGCCAGCAGCCTCCGGCCTCGGACCAACACAGATACGCAGTATTTT.

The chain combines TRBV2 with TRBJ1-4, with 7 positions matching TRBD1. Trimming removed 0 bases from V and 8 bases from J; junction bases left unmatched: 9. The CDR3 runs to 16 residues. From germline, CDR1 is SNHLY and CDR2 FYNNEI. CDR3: CASSEAHSGGGEKLFF. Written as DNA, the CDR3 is TGTGCCAGCAGTGAAGCACACTCAGGGGGTGGGGAAAAACTGTTTTTT.

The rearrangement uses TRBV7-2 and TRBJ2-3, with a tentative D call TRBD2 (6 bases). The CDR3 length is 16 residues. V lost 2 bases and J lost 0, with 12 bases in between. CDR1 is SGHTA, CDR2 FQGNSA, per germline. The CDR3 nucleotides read TGTGCCAGCAGCTTAAATAGCGGTCTTAGCACAGATACGCAGTATTTT. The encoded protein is CASSLNSGLSTDTQYF.

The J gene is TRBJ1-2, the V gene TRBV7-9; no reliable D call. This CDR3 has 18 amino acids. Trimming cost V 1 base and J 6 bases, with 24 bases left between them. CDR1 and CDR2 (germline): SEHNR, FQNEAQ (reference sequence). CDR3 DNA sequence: TGTGCCAGCAGCTTAGTCGCATCACCCCGGGATCAGACCAATGGCTACACCTTC. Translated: CASSLVASPRDQTNGYTF.

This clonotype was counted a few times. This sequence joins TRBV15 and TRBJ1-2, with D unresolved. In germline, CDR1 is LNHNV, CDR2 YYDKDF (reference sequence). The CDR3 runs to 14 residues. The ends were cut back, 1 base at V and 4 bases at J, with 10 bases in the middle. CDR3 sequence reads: CATSRGRGSYGYTF. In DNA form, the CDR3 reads TGTGCCACCAGCAGAGGGAGAGGGTCCTATGGCTACACCTTC.

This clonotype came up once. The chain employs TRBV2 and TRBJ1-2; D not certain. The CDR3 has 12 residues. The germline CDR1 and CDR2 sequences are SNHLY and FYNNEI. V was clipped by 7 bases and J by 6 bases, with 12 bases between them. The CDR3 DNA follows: TGTGCCAGCACCGCCACCGCGAATGGCTACACCTTC. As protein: CASTATANGYTF.

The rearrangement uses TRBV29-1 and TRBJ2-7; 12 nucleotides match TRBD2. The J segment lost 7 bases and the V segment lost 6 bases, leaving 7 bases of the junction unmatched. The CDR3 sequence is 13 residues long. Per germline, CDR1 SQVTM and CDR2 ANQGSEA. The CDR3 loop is CSVGWTSGNEQYF. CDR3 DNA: TGCAGCGTGGGATGGACTAGCGGGAATGAGCAGTACTTC.